This TCR beta chain originates from a study of T cells of healthy individuals. TCRdb recomputed calls from the 5' RACE reads with MiXCR, one row per CDR3 protein. Of tens of thousands of distinct CDR3 sequences in the sample, roughly 14% were seen once. Deletions cut 0 bases from V and 1 base from J, with 10 bases between. CDR1 and CDR2 (germline): SGDLS, YYNGEE. This CDR3 spans 15 amino acids. The source of this sequence is a human donor in good health. The V call is TRBV9, the J call TRBJ2-5; D might be TRBD1 (6 bases). The DNA for the CDR3 is TGTGCCAGCAGCGTAGGGACAGCTACCCAAGAGACCCAGTACTTC. Translation gives CASSVGTATQETQYF.